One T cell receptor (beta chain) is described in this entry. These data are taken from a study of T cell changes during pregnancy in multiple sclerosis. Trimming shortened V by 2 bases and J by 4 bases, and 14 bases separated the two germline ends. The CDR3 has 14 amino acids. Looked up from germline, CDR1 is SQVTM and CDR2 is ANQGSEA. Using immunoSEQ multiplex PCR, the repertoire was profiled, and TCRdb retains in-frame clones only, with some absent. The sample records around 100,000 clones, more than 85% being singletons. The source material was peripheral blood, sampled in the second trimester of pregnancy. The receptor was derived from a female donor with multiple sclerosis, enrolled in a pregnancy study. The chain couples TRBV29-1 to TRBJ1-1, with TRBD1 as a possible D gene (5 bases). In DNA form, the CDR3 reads TGCAGCGTTGAACCCCCAGGGTTGGTCACTGAAGCTTTCTTT. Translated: CSVEPPGLVTEAFF.